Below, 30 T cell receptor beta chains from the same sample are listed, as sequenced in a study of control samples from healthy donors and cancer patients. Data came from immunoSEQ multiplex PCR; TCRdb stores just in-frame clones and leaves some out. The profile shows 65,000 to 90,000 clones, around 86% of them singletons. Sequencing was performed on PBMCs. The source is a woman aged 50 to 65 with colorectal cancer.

CDR3 in amino acids: CASSSQGLGYGYTF. CDR3 DNA: TGTGCCAGCAGCTCACAGGGCTTAGGCTATGGCTACACCTTC. The chain employs TRBV13 and TRBJ1-2; D possibly corresponds to TRBD1 (6 bases). Germline values: CDR1 PRHDT, CDR2 FYEKMQ (reference sequence). V was clipped by 4 bases and J by 4 bases, with 13 bases between them. CDR3 length: 14 amino acids.

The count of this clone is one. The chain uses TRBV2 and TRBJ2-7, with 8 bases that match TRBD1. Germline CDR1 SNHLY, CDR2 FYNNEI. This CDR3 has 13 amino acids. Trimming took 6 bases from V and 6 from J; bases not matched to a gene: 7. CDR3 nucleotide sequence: TGTGCCAGCAGAGGACAGGGTCTATTCGAGCAGTACGTC. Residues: CASRGQGLFEQYV.

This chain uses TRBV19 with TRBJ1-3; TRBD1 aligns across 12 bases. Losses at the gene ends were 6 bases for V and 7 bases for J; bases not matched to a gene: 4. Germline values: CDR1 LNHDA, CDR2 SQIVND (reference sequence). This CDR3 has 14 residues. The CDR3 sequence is CASRGQGAKNTIYF. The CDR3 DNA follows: TGTGCCAGTAGGGGACAGGGGGCGAAGAACACCATATATTTT.

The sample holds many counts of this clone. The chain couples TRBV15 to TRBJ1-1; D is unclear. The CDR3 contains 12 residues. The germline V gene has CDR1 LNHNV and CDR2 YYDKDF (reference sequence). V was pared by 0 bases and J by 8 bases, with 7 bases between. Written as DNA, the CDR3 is TGTGCCACCAGCAGAGACCAACAGGAAGCTTTCTTT. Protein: CATSRDQQEAFF.

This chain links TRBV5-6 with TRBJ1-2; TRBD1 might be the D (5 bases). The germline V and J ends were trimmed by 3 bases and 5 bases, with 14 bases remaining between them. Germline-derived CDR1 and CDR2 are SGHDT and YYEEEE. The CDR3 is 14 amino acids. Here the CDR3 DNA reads TGTGCCAGCAGCTCGGACCGGGGGGGATATGGCTACACCTTC. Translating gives CASSSDRGGYGYTF. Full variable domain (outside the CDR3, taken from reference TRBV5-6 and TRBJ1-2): DAGVTQSPTHLIKTRGQQVTLRCSPKSGHDTVSWYQQALGQGPQFIFQYYEEEERQRGNFPDRFSGHQFPNYSSELNVNALLLGDSALYLCASSSDRGGYGYTFGSGTRLTVV.

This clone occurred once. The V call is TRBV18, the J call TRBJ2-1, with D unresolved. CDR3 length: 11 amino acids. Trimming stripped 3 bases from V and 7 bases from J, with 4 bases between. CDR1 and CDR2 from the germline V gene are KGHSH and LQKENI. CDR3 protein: CASSPGNEQFF. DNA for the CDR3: TGTGCCAGCTCACCGGGGAATGAGCAGTTCTTC.

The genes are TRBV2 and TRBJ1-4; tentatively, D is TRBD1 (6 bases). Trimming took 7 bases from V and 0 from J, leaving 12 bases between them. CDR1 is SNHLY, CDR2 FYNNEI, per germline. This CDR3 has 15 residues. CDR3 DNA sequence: TGTGCCAGCACCAAAGACAGGACAACTAATGAAAAACTGTTTTTT. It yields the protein CASTKDRTTNEKLFF. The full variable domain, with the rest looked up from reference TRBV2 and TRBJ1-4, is EPEVTQTPSHQVTQMGQEVILRCVPISNHLYFYWYRQILGQKVEFLVSFYNNEISEKSEIFDDQFSVERPDGSNFTLKIRSTKLEDSAMYFCASTKDRTTNEKLFFGSGTQLSVL.

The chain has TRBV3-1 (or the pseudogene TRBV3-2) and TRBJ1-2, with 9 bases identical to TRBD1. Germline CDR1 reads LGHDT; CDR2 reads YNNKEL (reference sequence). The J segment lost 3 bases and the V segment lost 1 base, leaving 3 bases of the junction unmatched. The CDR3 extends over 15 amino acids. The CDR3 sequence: CASSQGTGVDYGYTF. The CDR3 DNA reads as TGTGCCAGCAGCCAAGGGACAGGGGTGGACTATGGCTACACCTTC.

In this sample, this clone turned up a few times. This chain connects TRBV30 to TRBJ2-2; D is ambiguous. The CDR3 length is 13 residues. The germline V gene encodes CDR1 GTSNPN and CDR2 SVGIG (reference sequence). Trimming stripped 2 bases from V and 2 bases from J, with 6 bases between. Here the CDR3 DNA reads TGTGCCTGGAGTAGGGTAAACACCGGGGAGCTGTTTTTT. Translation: CAWSRVNTGELFF.

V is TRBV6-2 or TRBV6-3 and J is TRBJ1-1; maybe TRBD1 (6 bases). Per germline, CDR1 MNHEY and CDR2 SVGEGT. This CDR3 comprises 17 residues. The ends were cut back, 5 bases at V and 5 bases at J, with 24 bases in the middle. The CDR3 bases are TGTGCCAGCAGTCCGCGAAGGGACAACTGGGGGGGTACTGAAGCTTTCTTT. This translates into CASSPRRDNWGGTEAFF.

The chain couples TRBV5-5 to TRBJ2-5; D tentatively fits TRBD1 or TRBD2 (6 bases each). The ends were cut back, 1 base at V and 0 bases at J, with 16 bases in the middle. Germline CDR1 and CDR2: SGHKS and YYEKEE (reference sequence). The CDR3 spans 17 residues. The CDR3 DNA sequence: TGTGCCAGCAGCTTGTCGGTTACGGGGGCTGACCAAGAGACCCAGTACTTC. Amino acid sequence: CASSLSVTGADQETQYF. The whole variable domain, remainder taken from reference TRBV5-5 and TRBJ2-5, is DAGVTQSPTHLIKTRGQQVTLRCSPISGHKSVSWYQQVLGQGPQFIFQYYEKEERGRGNFPDRFSARQFPNYSSELNVNALLLGDSALYLCASSLSVTGADQETQYFGPGTRLLVL.

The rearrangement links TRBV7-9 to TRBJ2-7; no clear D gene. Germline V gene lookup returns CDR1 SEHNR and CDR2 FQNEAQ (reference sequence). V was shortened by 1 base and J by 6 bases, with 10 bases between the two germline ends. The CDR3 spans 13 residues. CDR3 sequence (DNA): TGTGCCAGCAGCTTAGGAGGAGTTGCCGAGCAGTACGTC. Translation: CASSLGGVAEQYV.

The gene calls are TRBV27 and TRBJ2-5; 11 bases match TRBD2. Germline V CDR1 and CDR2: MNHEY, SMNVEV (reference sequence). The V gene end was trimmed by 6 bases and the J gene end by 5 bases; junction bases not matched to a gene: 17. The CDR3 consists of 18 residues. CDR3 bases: TGTGCCAGCAGCACCTGGGTTAGCGGGGGGGCAAGGGACGAGACCCAGTACTTC. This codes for CASSTWVSGGARDETQYF.

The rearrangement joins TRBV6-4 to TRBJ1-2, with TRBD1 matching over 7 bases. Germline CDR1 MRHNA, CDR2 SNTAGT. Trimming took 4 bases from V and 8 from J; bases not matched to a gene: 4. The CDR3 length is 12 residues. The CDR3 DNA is TGTGCCAGCAGTGGGCAGGGGGGCGGCTACACCTTC. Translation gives CASSGQGGGYTF.

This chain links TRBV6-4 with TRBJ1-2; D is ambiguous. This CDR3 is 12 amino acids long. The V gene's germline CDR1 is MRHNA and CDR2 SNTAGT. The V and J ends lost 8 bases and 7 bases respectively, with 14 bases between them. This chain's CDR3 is CASLTGWGGYTF. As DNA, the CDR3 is TGTGCCAGCCTTACGGGTTGGGGTGGCTACACCTTC.

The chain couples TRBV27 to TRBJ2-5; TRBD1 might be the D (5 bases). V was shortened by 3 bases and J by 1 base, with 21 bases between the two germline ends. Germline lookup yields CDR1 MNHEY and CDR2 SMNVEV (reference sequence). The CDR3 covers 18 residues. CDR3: CASSFPWFRGASQETQYF. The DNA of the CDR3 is TGTGCCAGCAGTTTTCCCTGGTTTAGGGGCGCTAGCCAAGAGACCCAGTACTTC.

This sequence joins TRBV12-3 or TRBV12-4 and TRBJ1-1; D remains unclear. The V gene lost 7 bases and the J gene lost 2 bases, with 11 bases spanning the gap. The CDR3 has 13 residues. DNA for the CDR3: TGTGCCAGCAAATACAGTCGAAACACTGAAGCTTTCTTT. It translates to CASKYSRNTEAFF.

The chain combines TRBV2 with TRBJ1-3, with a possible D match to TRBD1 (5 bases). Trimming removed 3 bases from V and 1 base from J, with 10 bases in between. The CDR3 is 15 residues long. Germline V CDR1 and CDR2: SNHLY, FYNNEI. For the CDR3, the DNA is TGTGCCAGCAGTGAGCTCCGGGGGTCTGGAAACACCATATATTTT. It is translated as CASSELRGSGNTIYF.

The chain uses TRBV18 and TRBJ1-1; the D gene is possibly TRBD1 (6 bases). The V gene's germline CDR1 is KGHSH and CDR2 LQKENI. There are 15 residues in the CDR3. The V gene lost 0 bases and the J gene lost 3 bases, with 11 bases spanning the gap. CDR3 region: CASSPPNREDTEAFF. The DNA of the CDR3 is TGTGCCAGCTCACCACCGAACAGGGAGGACACTGAAGCTTTCTTT.

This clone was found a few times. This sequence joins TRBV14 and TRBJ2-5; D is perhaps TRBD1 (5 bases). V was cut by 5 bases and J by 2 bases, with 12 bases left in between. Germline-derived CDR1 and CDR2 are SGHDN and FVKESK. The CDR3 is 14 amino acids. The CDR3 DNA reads TGTGCCAGCAGCGCATACAGGATTCAAGAGACCCAGTACTTC. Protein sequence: CASSAYRIQETQYF.

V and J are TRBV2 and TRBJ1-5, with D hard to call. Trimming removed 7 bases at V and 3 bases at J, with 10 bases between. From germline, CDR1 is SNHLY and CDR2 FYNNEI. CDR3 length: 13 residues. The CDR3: CASISQLNQPQHF. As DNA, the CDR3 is TGTGCCAGCATCAGTCAGCTCAATCAGCCCCAGCATTTT.

The CDR3 sequence: CASSYSRRYGYTF. CDR3 DNA: TGTGCCAGCAGTTACTCGAGGAGATATGGCTACACCTTC. This chain connects TRBV6-2 or TRBV6-3 to TRBJ1-2, with unresolved D. Germline CDR1 reads MNHEY; CDR2 reads SVGEGT. Trimming shortened V by 0 bases and J by 5 bases, and 7 bases separated the two germline ends. This CDR3 is 13 amino acids long.

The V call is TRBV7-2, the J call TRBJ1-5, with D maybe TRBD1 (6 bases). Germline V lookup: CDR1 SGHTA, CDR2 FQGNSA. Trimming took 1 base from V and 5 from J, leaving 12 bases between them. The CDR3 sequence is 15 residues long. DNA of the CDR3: TGTGCCAGCAGCTTAGACGGGGGCTGGGATCAGCCCCAGCATTTT. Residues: CASSLDGGWDQPQHF.

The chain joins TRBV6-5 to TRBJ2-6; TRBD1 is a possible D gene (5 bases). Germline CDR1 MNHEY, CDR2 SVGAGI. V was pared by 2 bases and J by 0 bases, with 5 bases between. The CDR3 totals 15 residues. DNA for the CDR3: TGTGCCAGCAGTTACGACAGCTCTGGGGCCAACGTCCTGACTTTC. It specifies CASSYDSSGANVLTF.

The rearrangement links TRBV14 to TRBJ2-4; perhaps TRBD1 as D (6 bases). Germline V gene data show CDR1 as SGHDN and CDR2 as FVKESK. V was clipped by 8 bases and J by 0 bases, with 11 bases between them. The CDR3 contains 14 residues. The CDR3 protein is CASAQGLAKNIQYF. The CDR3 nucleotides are TGTGCCAGCGCACAGGGCTTAGCCAAAAACATTCAGTACTTC.

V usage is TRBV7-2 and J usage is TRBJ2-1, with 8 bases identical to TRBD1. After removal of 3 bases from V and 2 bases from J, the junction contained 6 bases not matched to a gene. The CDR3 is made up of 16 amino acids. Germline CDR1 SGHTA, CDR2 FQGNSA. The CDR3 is CASSFHSGGPYNEQFF. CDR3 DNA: TGTGCCAGCAGCTTCCATTCAGGGGGCCCCTACAATGAGCAGTTCTTC.

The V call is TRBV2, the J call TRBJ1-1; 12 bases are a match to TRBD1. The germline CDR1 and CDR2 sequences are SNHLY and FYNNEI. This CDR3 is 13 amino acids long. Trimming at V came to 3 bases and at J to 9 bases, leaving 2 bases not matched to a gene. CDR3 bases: TGTGCCAGCAGTGATGGGACAGGGGGCAAAGCTTTCTTT. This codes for CASSDGTGGKAFF.

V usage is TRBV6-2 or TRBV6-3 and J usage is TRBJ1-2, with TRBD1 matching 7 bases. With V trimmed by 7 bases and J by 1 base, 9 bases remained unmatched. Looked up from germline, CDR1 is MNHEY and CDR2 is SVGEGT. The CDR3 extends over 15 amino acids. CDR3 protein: CASTPQGPVNYGYTF. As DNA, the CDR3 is TGTGCCAGCACCCCACAGGGGCCGGTTAACTATGGCTACACCTTC.

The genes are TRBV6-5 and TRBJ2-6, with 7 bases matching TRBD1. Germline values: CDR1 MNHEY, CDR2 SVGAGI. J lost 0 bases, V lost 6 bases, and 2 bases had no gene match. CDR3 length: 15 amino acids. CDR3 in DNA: TGTGCCAGCAGCGGGACAGTCTCTGGGGCCAACGTCCTGACTTTC. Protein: CASSGTVSGANVLTF.

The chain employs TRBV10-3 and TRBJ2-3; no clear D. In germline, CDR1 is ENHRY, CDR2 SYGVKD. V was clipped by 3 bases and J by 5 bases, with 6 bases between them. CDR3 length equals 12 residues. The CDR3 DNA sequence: TGTGCCATCAGTGAATCTAGAGATACGCAGTATTTT. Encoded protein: CAISESRDTQYF.